Below are 27 T cell receptor beta chains sequenced from a single sample in a study of blood T cell repertoires in COVID-19. TCRdb's copy holds only in-frame clones and misses some; the assay was immunoSEQ multiplex PCR. The sample gives about 100,000 clones, 80% to 90% of which show up once; about 10% is in the top ten. The sequenced sample was peripheral blood. The receptors were sampled from a man aged 35-49 years with active or convalescent COVID-19.

The chain combines TRBV12-3 or TRBV12-4 with TRBJ1-1, with D uncertain. The CDR3 runs to 13 residues. The V end was cut by 6 bases, the J end by 1 base, with 9 bases between. The CDR3 reads CASSPPGNTEAFF. The CDR3, as DNA: TGTGCCAGCAGCCCCCCCGGGAACACTGAAGCTTTCTTT.

This chain's CDR3 is CSVEEGTRQALYGYTF. Here the CDR3 DNA reads TGCAGCGTTGAAGAAGGGACGAGACAGGCGCTCTATGGCTACACCTTC. This chain joins TRBV29-1 and TRBJ1-2, with a tentative D call TRBD1 (6 bases). Looked up from germline, CDR1 is SQVTM and CDR2 is ANQGSEA. The V and J ends lost 0 bases and 4 bases respectively, with 18 bases between them. This CDR3 is built from 16 residues.

In DNA form, the CDR3 reads TGTGCCACCAGTGATTCTAGGGGGAATGAGCAGTTCTTC. It specifies CATSDSRGNEQFF. This chain uses TRBV24-1 with TRBJ2-1; possibly TRBD1 for D (6 bases). The CDR3 length is 13 residues. In germline, CDR1 is KGHDR, CDR2 SFDVKD. The V and J ends lost 2 bases and 7 bases respectively, with 8 bases between them.

The chain couples TRBV3-1 (or the pseudogene TRBV3-2) to TRBJ1-3; D possibly corresponds to TRBD1 (6 bases). Between the trimmed V and J ends, which lost 7 bases and 1 base, there was a span of 11 bases. The CDR3 sequence is 14 residues long. CDR1 is LGHDT, CDR2 YNNKEL, per germline (reference sequence). In nucleotides, the CDR3 is TGTGCCAGCAACCTACAGGGATCTGGAAACACCATATATTTT. Protein: CASNLQGSGNTIYF.

This clone was seen just once. The chain recombines TRBV30 with TRBJ1-2; tentative D call: TRBD1 (6 bases). Germline-derived CDR1 and CDR2 are GTSNPN and SVGIG (reference sequence). The CDR3 is made up of 13 amino acids. V lost 2 bases and J lost 8, with 15 bases in between. The CDR3 reads CAWSRYAGDGYTF. DNA of the CDR3: TGTGCCTGGAGTCGCTACGCAGGGGACGGCTACACCTTC.

The chain has TRBV6-5 and TRBJ2-5; TRBD1 matches at 11 bases. Germline V gene sequence: CDR1 MNHEY, CDR2 SVGAGI. The CDR3 totals 14 residues. V shed 6 bases, J shed 4 bases, and the junction held 4 bases outside the gene matches. The CDR3 region is CASRGQGGGETQYF. CDR3 DNA sequence: TGTGCCAGCAGGGGACAGGGGGGAGGAGAGACCCAGTACTTC.

This sequence joins TRBV5-1 and TRBJ1-5, with 10 bases aligning to TRBD1. CDR3 length: 15 amino acids. J gave up 8 bases and V 0 bases, and 5 bases lay outside the gene matches. CDR1 SGHRS and CDR2 YFSETQ come from the germline V gene. The CDR3 DNA follows: TGCGCCAGCAGCTTGGGGACAGGGGGGTCTGAGCCCCAGCATTTT. Its protein is CASSLGTGGSEPQHF.

The rearrangement links TRBV30 to TRBJ2-1; 8 bases are shared with TRBD1. V lost 2 bases and J lost 6; bases outside the gene matches: 6. The CDR3 is 14 residues long. CDR1 is GTSNPN, CDR2 SVGIG, per germline (reference sequence). CDR3 sequence reads: CAWSPGGRVNEQFF. The CDR3, as DNA: TGTGCCTGGAGTCCAGGGGGCAGGGTCAATGAGCAGTTCTTC.

The genes are TRBV5-1 and TRBJ1-4, with 9 positions matching TRBD1. The CDR3 contains 14 residues. Unmatched junction bases numbered 5, after V lost 4 bases and J lost 7 bases. CDR1 is SGHRS and CDR2 is YFSETQ in the germline V gene. CDR3 sequence: CASSGGQGGEKLFF. CDR3 DNA: TGCGCCAGCAGCGGGGGACAGGGAGGTGAAAAACTGTTTTTT. Looking up the rest from reference TRBV5-1 and TRBJ1-4 gives the full variable domain: KAGVTQTPRYLIKTRGQQVTLSCSPISGHRSVSWYQQTPGQGLQFLFEYFSETQRNKGNFPGRFSGRQFSNSRSEMNVSTLELGDSALYLCASSGGQGGEKLFFGSGTQLSVL.

This clone has only a few counts. The chain has TRBV19 and TRBJ2-2; 14 nucleotides agree with TRBD2. CDR3 length equals 18 residues. The germline CDR1 and CDR2 sequences are LNHDA and SQIVND (reference sequence). V gave up 9 bases and J gave up 7 bases; unmatched junction bases: 16. The CDR3 loop reads CASRSKRTSGGPGGELFF. In DNA form, the CDR3 reads TGTGCCAGCAGAAGTAAAAGGACTAGCGGGGGGCCGGGCGGGGAGCTGTTTTTT.

On this clone itself: Additional DNA sequences in this sample encode the identical CDR3. The J gene is TRBJ1-5, the V gene TRBV7-9; unclear D gene. V lost 1 base, J lost 7 bases, and 8 bases lay in between. The CDR3 has 13 residues. Germline V gene lookup returns CDR1 SEHNR and CDR2 FQNEAQ (reference sequence). This chain's CDR3 is CASSLDEGQPQHF. The CDR3 DNA follows: TGTGCCAGCAGCTTAGATGAGGGCCAGCCCCAGCATTTT.

The chain joins TRBV19 to TRBJ2-3; TRBD2 agrees at 8 bases. Per germline, CDR1 LNHDA and CDR2 SQIVND (reference sequence). The CDR3 extends over 19 amino acids. J lost 5 bases, V lost 0 bases, and 16 bases had no gene match. CDR3 DNA: TGTGCCAGTAGTATAGACCCCCCCGGGGGGGCAAGTCTTAGAGATACGCAGTATTTT. It encodes CASSIDPPGGASLRDTQYF.

The V gene is TRBV5-1, the J gene TRBJ2-7, with TRBD2 matching over 10 bases. V was pared by 4 bases and J by 0 bases, with 4 bases of the junction left unmatched. The CDR3 covers 15 residues. CDR1 SGHRS and CDR2 YFSETQ come from the germline V gene. The CDR3, as DNA: TGCGCCAGCAGCCCCCGGACTAGCGGCTCCTACGAGCAGTACTTC. This gives the protein CASSPRTSGSYEQYF.

The chain recombines TRBV7-9 with TRBJ2-3; TRBD2 matches 8 bases. The CDR3 totals 15 residues. J gave up 6 bases and V 8 bases, and 13 bases lay outside the gene matches. CDR1 is SEHNR, CDR2 FQNEAQ, per germline (reference sequence). The CDR3 DNA reads TGTGCCAGCCCCAAAGAACGGGGGGGCCCTGATACGCAGTATTTT. Its translation: CASPKERGGPDTQYF.

In this sample, this clone turned up once. This sequence joins TRBV7-2 and TRBJ1-1; 7 nucleotides agree with TRBD1. The junction had 5 bases not matched to a gene; V was cut back by 2 bases and J by 5 bases. Germline loops: CDR1 SGHTA, CDR2 FQGNSA. The length of the CDR3 is 14 residues. The DNA for the CDR3 is TGTGCCAGCAGCTTACACCAGGGGGTGACTGAAGCTTTCTTT. It translates to CASSLHQGVTEAFF.

The V gene is TRBV10-3, the J gene TRBJ2-4; 7 bases fit TRBD1. V was clipped by 9 bases and J by 3 bases; unmatched bases: 17. This CDR3 has 17 amino acids. Germline V CDR1 and CDR2: ENHRY, SYGVKD. CDR3 nucleotides: TGTGCCATAAGTCTAGGGGGCGGGTCAACGGGCAAAAACATTCAGTACTTC. This encodes CAISLGGGSTGKNIQYF.

The V and J genes are TRBV7-9 and TRBJ2-7, with TRBD2 identical over 8 bases. Germline values: CDR1 SEHNR, CDR2 FQNEAQ (reference sequence). The trim removed 1 base at V and 3 bases at J, leaving 5 bases unmatched. The CDR3 totals 15 residues. CDR3: CASSLEGGGIYEQYF. DNA of the CDR3: TGTGCCAGCAGCTTAGAGGGCGGGGGGATCTACGAGCAGTACTTC.

This clone was observed a few times. The chain has TRBV19 and TRBJ1-2; TRBD1 is a possible D gene (5 bases). Trimming pared 9 bases from V and 5 bases from J, leaving 13 bases between. The germline gives CDR1 LNHDA, CDR2 SQIVND (reference sequence). The CDR3 is 12 residues long. CDR3 sequence: CASQTGGYGYTF. The CDR3 DNA is TGTGCCAGCCAAACCGGGGGGTATGGCTACACCTTC.

Comment on this clone: The sample contains more than one DNA sequence encoding this CDR3. The genes are TRBV5-1 and TRBJ2-7; D gene unclear. V was shortened by 0 bases and J by 4 bases, with 8 bases between the two germline ends. The germline V gene encodes CDR1 SGHRS and CDR2 YFSETQ. The CDR3 loop spans 13 amino acids. The CDR3 DNA reads TGCGCCAGCAGCTTGGCTGGTGAGTACGAGCAGTACTTC. This codes for CASSLAGEYEQYF.

This sequence joins TRBV11-2 and TRBJ1-1, with 8 nucleotides matching TRBD1. Germline V gene data show CDR1 as SGHAT and CDR2 as FQNNGV. V dropped 6 bases and J dropped 4; count of bases not matched to a gene: 10. This CDR3 contains 15 residues. The CDR3 DNA reads TGTGCCAGCAGTTTTACCCAGGGGGCAAGCACTGAAGCTTTCTTT. Its protein product is CASSFTQGASTEAFF. Drawing the rest from reference TRBV11-2 and TRBJ1-1, the complete variable domain is EAGVAQSPRYKIIEKRQSVAFWCNPISGHATLYWYQQILGQGPKLLIQFQNNGVVDDSQLPKDRFSAERLKGVDSTLKIQPAKLEDSAVYLCASSFTQGASTEAFFGQGTRLTVV.

CDR3 nucleotide sequence: TGTGCCAGCAGCTTAGGGCAGGGGCGGACGAACACTGAAGCTTTCTTT. This translates into CASSLGQGRTNTEAFF. The chain is built from TRBV7-9 and TRBJ1-1; weak D call: TRBD1 (6 bases). The CDR3 is 16 amino acids. Trimming removed 1 base at V and 1 base at J, with 13 bases between. The germline CDR1 and CDR2 sequences are SEHNR and FQNEAQ (reference sequence).

The table lists this clone with a few counts. DNA for the CDR3: TGTGCCAGCAGCCCACCGGGAACCTCTGGAAACACCATATATTTT. This translates into CASSPPGTSGNTIYF. This chain links TRBV3-1 (or the pseudogene TRBV3-2) with TRBJ1-3, with unresolved D. This CDR3 contains 15 residues. V dropped 4 bases and J dropped 0 bases, with 10 bases sitting between them. In germline, CDR1 is LGHDT, CDR2 YNNKEL (reference sequence).

In this sample, this clone turned up many times. This chain connects TRBV7-2 to TRBJ2-7, with 8 bases matching TRBD2. Germline-derived CDR1 and CDR2 are SGHTA and FQGNSA. V shed 2 bases, J shed 2 bases, and the junction held 2 bases outside the gene matches. The length of the CDR3 is 14 residues. The CDR3 coding sequence is TGTGCCAGCAGCTTACTAGCGGGCACCTACGAGCAGTACTTC. Protein product: CASSLLAGTYEQYF.

V and J are TRBV6-5 and TRBJ1-3; TRBD1 agrees at 8 bases. Germline loops: CDR1 MNHEY, CDR2 SVGAGI. Trimming removed 4 bases from V and 2 bases from J; junction bases left unmatched: 4. This CDR3 comprises 15 residues. The chain's CDR3 is CASSWQGATGNTIYF. The CDR3 nucleotides read TGTGCCAGCAGTTGGCAGGGGGCTACTGGAAACACCATATATTTT.

The chain combines TRBV6-2 or TRBV6-3 with TRBJ1-1; TRBD1 aligns across 9 bases. The V gene's germline CDR1 is MNHEY and CDR2 SVGEGT. V shed 2 bases and J 0 bases; nucleotides not matched to a gene: 10. This CDR3 region has 18 residues. The CDR3, as DNA: TGTGCCAGCAGTTACGTTGGGACAGGGCTTGGGATGAACACTGAAGCTTTCTTT. Translation gives CASSYVGTGLGMNTEAFF.

V is TRBV6-6 and J is TRBJ1-1; weak D call: TRBD1 (6 bases). Germline CDR1 MNHNY, CDR2 SVGAGI (reference sequence). Trimming cost V 7 bases and J 0 bases, with 12 bases left between them. This CDR3 has 14 residues. Here the CDR3 reads CASKNREMNTEAFF. DNA for the CDR3: TGTGCCAGCAAAAACAGGGAGATGAACACTGAAGCTTTCTTT.

This chain uses TRBV6-4 with TRBJ1-6, with a tentative D call TRBD1 (6 bases). Germline CDR1 reads MRHNA; CDR2 reads SNTAGT. This CDR3 has 14 residues. V was cut by 0 bases and J by 9 bases, with 9 bases left in between. In nucleotides, the CDR3 is TGTGCCAGCAGTGACTCGAACAGGGCTTCACCCCTCCACTTT. This gives the protein CASSDSNRASPLHF.